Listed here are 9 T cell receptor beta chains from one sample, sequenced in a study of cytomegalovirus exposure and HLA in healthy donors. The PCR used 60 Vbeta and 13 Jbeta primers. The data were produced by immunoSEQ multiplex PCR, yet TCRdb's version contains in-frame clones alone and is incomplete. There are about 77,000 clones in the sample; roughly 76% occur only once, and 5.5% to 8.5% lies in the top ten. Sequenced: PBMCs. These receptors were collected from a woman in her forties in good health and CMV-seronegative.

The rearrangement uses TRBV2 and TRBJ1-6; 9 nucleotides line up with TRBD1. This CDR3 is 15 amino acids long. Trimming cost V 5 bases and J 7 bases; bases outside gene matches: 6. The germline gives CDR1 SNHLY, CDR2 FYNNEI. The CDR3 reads CASSTRTGENSPLHF. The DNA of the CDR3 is TGTGCCAGCAGTACACGGACAGGGGAAAATTCACCCCTCCACTTT. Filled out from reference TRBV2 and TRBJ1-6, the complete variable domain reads EPEVTQTPSHQVTQMGQEVILRCVPISNHLYFYWYRQILGQKVEFLVSFYNNEISEKSEIFDDQFSVERPDGSNFTLKIRSTKLEDSAMYFCASSTRTGENSPLHFGNGTRLTVT.

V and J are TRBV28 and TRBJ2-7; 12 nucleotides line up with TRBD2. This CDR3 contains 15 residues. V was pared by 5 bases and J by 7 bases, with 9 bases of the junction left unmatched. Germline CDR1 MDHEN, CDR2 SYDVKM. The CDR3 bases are TGTGCCAGCAGTGGACTAGCGGGGCCCTTGAGGGAGCAGTACTTC. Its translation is CASSGLAGPLREQYF.

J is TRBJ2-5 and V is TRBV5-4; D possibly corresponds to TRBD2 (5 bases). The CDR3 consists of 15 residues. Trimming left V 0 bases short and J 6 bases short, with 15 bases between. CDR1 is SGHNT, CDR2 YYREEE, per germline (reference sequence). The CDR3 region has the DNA TGTGCCAGCAGCTTGGCCGGGGTTCACGGGAAGACCCAGTACTTC. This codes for CASSLAGVHGKTQYF. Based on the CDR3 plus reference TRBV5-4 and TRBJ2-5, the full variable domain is ETGVTQSPTHLIKTRGQQVTLRCSSQSGHNTVSWYQQALGQGPQFIFQYYREEENGRGNFPPRFSGLQFPNYSSELNVNALELDDSALYLCASSLAGVHGKTQYFGPGTRLLVL.

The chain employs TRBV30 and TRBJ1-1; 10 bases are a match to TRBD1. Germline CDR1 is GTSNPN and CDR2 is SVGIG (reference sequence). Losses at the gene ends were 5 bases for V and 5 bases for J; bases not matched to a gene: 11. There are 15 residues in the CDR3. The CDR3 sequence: CAWGIGTGVGTEAFF. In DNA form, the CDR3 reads TGTGCCTGGGGTATAGGGACAGGGGTTGGGACTGAAGCTTTCTTT.

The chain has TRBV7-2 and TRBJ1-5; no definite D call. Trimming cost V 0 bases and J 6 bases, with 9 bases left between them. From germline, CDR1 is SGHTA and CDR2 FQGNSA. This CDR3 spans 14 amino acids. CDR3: CASSLASVGQPQHF. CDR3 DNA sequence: TGTGCCAGCAGCTTAGCTAGTGTTGGTCAGCCCCAGCATTTT. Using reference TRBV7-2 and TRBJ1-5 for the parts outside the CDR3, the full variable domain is GAGVSQSPSNKVTEKGKDVELRCDPISGHTALYWYRQSLGQGLEFLIYFQGNSAPDKSGLPSDRFSAERTGGSVSTLTIQRTQQEDSAVYLCASSLASVGQPQHFGDGTRLSIL.

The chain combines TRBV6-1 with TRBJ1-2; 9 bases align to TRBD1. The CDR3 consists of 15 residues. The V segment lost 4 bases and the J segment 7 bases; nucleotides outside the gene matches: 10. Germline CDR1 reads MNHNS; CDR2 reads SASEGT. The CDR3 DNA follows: TGTGCCAGCAGTGGACCCCCGGGACAGGGTCTTGGCTACACCTTC. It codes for CASSGPPGQGLGYTF.

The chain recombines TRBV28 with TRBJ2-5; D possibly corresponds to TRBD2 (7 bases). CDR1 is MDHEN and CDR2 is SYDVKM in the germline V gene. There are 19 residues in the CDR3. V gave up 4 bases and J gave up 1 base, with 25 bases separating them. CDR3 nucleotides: TGTGCCAGCAGTTCCCCAAAAAGCGCGGGAGAAGGGGGCCAAGAGACCCAGTACTTC. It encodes CASSSPKSAGEGGQETQYF.

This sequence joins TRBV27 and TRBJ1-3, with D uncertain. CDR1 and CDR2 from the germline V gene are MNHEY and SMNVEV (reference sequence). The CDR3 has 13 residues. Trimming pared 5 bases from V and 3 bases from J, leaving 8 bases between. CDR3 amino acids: CASSDYDGNTIYF. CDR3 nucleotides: TGTGCCAGCAGTGACTATGATGGAAACACCATATATTTT.

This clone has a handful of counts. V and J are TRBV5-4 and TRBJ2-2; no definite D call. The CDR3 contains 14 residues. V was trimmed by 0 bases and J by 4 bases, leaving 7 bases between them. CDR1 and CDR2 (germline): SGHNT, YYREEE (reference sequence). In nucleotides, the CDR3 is TGTGCCAGCAGCTTGGCGGGTACCACCGGGGAGCTGTTTTTT. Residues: CASSLAGTTGELFF.